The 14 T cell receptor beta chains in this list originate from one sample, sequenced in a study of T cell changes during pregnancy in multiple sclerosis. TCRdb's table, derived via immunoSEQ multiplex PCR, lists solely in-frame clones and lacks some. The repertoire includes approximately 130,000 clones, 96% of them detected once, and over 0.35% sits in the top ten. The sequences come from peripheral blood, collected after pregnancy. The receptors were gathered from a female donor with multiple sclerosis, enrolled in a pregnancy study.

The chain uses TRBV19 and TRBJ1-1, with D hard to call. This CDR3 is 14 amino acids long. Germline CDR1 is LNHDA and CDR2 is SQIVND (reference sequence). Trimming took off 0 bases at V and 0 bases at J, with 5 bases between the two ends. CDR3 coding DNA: TGTGCCAGTAGTATAGACACGGTGAACACTGAAGCTTTCTTT. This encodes CASSIDTVNTEAFF.

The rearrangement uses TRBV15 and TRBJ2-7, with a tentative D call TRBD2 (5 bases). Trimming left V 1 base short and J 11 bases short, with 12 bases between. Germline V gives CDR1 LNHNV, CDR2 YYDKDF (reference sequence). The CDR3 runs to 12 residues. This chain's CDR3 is CATSRGRGLEYF. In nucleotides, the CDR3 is TGTGCCACCAGCAGAGGACGGGGTCTGGAGTACTTC.

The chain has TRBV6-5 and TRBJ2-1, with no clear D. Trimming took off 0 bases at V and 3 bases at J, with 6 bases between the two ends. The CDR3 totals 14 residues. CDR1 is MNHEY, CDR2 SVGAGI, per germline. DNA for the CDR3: TGTGCCAGCAGTTACTCCGAGGACTACAATGAGCAGTTCTTC. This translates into CASSYSEDYNEQFF.

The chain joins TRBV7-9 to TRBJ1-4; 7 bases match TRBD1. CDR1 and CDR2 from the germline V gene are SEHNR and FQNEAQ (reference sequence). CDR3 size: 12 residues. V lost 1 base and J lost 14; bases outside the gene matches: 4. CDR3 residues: CASSLGTGELFF. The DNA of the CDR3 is TGTGCCAGCAGCTTAGGGACAGGTGAGCTGTTTTTT.

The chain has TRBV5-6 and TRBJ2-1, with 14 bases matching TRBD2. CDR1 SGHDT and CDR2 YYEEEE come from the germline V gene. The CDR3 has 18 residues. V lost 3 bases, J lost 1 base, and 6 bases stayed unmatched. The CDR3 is CASSWGLAGVRSYNEQFF. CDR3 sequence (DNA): TGTGCCAGCAGCTGGGGACTAGCGGGAGTAAGGTCCTACAATGAGCAGTTCTTC.

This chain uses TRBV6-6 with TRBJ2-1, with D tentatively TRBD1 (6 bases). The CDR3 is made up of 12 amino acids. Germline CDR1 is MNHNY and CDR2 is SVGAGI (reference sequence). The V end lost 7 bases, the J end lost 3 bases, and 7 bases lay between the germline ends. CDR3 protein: CASTTGYNEQFF. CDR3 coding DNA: TGTGCCAGCACGACAGGCTACAATGAGCAGTTCTTC.

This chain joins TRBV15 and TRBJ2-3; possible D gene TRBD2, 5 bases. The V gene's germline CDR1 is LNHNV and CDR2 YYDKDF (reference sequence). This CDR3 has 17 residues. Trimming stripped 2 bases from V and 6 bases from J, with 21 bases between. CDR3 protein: CATSRNPDSRHRDTQYF. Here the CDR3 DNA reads TGTGCCACCAGCAGAAACCCGGACTCCCGCCACCGGGATACGCAGTATTTT.

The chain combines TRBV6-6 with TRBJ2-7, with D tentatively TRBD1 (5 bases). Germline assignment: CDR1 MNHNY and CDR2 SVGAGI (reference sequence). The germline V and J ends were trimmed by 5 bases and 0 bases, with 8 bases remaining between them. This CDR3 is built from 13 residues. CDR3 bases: TGTGCCAGCAGTAGGACAATCTCCTACGAGCAGTACTTC. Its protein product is CASSRTISYEQYF.

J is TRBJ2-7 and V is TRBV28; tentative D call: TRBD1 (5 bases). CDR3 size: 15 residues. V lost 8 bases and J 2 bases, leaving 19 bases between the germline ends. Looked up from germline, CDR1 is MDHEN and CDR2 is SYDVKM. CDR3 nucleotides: TGTGCCAGCTCAGCAGGGCCCCACAGAACCTACGAGCAGTACTTC. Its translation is CASSAGPHRTYEQYF.

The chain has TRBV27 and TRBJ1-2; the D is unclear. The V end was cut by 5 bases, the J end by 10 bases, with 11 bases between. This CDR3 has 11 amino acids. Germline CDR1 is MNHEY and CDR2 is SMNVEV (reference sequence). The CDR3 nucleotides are TGTGCCAGCAGTACCGGGAGGGACTACACCTTC. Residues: CASSTGRDYTF.

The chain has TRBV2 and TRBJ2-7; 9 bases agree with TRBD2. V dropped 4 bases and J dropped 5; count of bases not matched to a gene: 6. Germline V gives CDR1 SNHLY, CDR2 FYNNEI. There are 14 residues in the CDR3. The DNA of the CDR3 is TGTGCCAGCAGTGCGGGACTAGCTGTCCACGAGCAGTACTTC. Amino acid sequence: CASSAGLAVHEQYF. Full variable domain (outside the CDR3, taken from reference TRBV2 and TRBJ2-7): EPEVTQTPSHQVTQMGQEVILRCVPISNHLYFYWYRQILGQKVEFLVSFYNNEISEKSEIFDDQFSVERPDGSNFTLKIRSTKLEDSAMYFCASSAGLAVHEQYFGPGTRLTVT.

CDR3 loop: CASSLYGGNEQFF. The CDR3 DNA follows: TGTGCCAGCAGCTTATACGGTGGCAATGAGCAGTTCTTC. V and J are TRBV7-9 and TRBJ2-1; D is unresolved. V was trimmed by 2 bases and J by 6 bases, leaving 8 bases between them. Germline values: CDR1 SEHNR, CDR2 FQNEAQ (reference sequence). This CDR3 is built from 13 residues.

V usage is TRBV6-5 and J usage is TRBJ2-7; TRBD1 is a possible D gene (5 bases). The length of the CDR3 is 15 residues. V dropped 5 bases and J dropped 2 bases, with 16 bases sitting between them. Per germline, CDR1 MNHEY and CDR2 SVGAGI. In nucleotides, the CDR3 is TGTGCCAGCAGTCTCACCAGGGTAAGGACCTACGAGCAGTACTTC. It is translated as CASSLTRVRTYEQYF.

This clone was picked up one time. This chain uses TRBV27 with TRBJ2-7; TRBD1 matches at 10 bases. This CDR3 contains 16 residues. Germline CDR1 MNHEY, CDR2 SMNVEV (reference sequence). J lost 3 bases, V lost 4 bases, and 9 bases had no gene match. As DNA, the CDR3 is TGTGCCAGCAGTTCAAGACAGGGGGCACAGGGCTACGAGCAGTACTTC. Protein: CASSSRQGAQGYEQYF.